The clone carrying this T cell receptor beta chain was counted ten times or more. With template switching, a universal primer site was added, and the cDNA carried unique molecular identifiers. TCRdb redid the calling of the 5' RACE reads with MiXCR, one entry per CDR3 protein. In the table there are about 150,000 distinct CDR3 sequences, around 3.6% of which are singletons. These data originate in a study of identical twins. Trimming left V 4 bases short and J 2 bases short, with 7 bases between. Germline CDR1 is SGHRS and CDR2 is YFSETQ. CDR3 length: 13 amino acids. Sample: memory T cells sorted from blood. V gene TRBV5-1 combines with J gene TRBJ2-1; D not resolved. The TCR comes from a man younger than 35 in good health. The CDR3 DNA reads as TGCGCCAGCAGCCCCCCGGCCTACAATGAGCAGTTCTTC. This gives the protein CASSPPAYNEQFF.